This paragraph reports one TCR beta chain. Its antigen remains unknown. The data derive from a study of T cell responses to AZD1222 COVID-19 vaccine. Findings and caveats of the study: Females outnumbered males among donors, who were mostly white British; clonal diversity was possibly underestimated. The breadth and depth of Spike-specific TCRs increased once two AZD1222 doses had been given. Close to half of all spike-specific TCRs reportedly target regions of the variants that are unmutated.

Data came from immunoSEQ multiplex PCR; TCRdb stores just in-frame clones and leaves some out. The sample records about 140,000 clones, more than 85% being singletons. V was trimmed by 0 bases and J by 5 bases, leaving 11 bases between them. The CDR3 sequence is 14 residues long. The germline CDR1 and CDR2 sequences are PRHDT and FYEKMQ (reference sequence). This chain connects TRBV13 to TRBJ2-7; tentative D call: TRBD1 (5 bases). This clonotype originated in an adult in good health. The material sequenced was peripheral blood, taken on day 0 of AZD1222 vaccination. The CDR3 protein is CASSLGKGLNEQYF. CDR3 in DNA: TGTGCCAGCAGCTTAGGGAAGGGGCTAAACGAGCAGTACTTC.